The 21 T cell receptor beta chains reported below all come from one sample, sequenced in a study of spatial heterogeneity in lung cancer. TCRdb analysed the 5' RACE reads with MiXCR anew, one entry per CDR3 protein. Here the sample spans roughly 13,000 distinct CDR3 sequences, less than 4.5% being singletons. Time point of the sample: sample taken at primary tumor resection. This material consisted of PBMCs, taken at surgery. The source is a male donor with early-stage non-small cell lung cancer.

Relative to its sample, this clonotype is medium-sized. The chain is built from TRBV5-1 and TRBJ2-3; TRBD1 aligns across 10 bases. CDR3 length: 16 amino acids. J was trimmed by 4 bases and V by 4 bases; bases with no gene match: 9. Germline CDR1 reads SGHRS; CDR2 reads YFSETQ. CDR3 in amino acids: CASSGRQGAVPDTQYF. The DNA of the CDR3 is TGCGCCAGCAGCGGAAGACAGGGGGCTGTTCCAGATACGCAGTATTTT.

By its share, this clonotype is medium-sized (0.01 to 0.1%). This chain links TRBV28 with TRBJ2-7; D is perhaps TRBD1 (5 bases). The CDR3 is 18 amino acids. Trimming stripped 1 base from V and 3 bases from J, with 22 bases between. The V gene's germline CDR1 is MDHEN and CDR2 SYDVKM. The CDR3 sequence: CASSLFRSGADPDYEQYF. CDR3 sequence (DNA): TGTGCCAGCAGTTTATTTCGGTCTGGGGCCGACCCCGACTACGAGCAGTACTTC.

This clonotype was counted many times. This sequence joins TRBV27 and TRBJ2-5; unclear D gene. Trimming took off 3 bases at V and 0 bases at J, with 20 bases between the two ends. This CDR3 is built from 18 residues. CDR1 is MNHEY, CDR2 SMNVEV, per germline (reference sequence). The CDR3 nucleotides read TGTGCCAGCAGTTTTTCCATGGCCGACCCCCGGTACCAAGAGACCCAGTACTTC. Translating gives CASSFSMADPRYQETQYF.

This clonotype was detected many times. This chain joins TRBV10-3 and TRBJ2-5; the D gene is possibly TRBD2 (8 bases). Germline CDR1 reads ENHRY; CDR2 reads SYGVKD. The CDR3 extends over 15 amino acids. With 4 bases removed from V and 2 bases from J, the gap between germline ends came to 14 bases. The CDR3: CAISGREGAQETQYF. The CDR3 nucleotides are TGTGCCATCAGTGGCCGGGAGGGGGCACAAGAGACCCAGTACTTC.

By share of the sample, this clonotype is medium-sized. V and J are TRBV12-3 or TRBV12-4 and TRBJ2-3; TRBD2 is a possible D gene (6 bases). Trimming left V 4 bases short and J 4 bases short, with 12 bases between. CDR3 length: 14 residues. CDR3 sequence reads: CASSYGGLADTQYF. CDR3 DNA sequence: TGTGCCAGCAGTTATGGGGGGTTGGCAGATACGCAGTATTTT.

At least ten counts were recorded for this clonotype. V and J are TRBV9 and TRBJ2-3, with TRBD2 matching over 13 bases. With V trimmed by 3 bases and J by 1 base, 2 bases remained unmatched. This CDR3 has 16 residues. CDR1 and CDR2 from the germline V gene are SGDLS and YYNGEE. The CDR3 sequence is CASSAGLAGGTDTQYF. DNA of the CDR3: TGTGCCAGCAGCGCCGGACTAGCGGGAGGCACAGATACGCAGTATTTT.

This clonotype has a count of ten or more. The DNA for the CDR3 is TGCAGTGCTAAAGGGACAGGCGAGCAGTACTTC. It encodes CSAKGTGEQYF. The chain recombines TRBV20-1 with TRBJ2-7, with TRBD1 matching 8 bases. Unmatched junction bases numbered 2, after V lost 4 bases and J lost 6 bases. CDR1 is DFQATT, CDR2 SNEGSKA, per germline (reference sequence). This CDR3 region has 11 residues.

This clonotype rates as medium-sized (0.01 to 0.1%). CDR3 nucleotides: TGCAGCGTTGAGATTAGCGGGAGGGGCGAGCAGTTCTTC. Its translation is CSVEISGRGEQFF. The rearrangement joins TRBV29-1 to TRBJ2-1, with 11 bases aligning to TRBD2. Trimming cost V 3 bases and J 10 bases; bases outside gene matches: 5. Looked up from germline, CDR1 is SQVTM and CDR2 is ANQGSEA. The CDR3 sequence is 13 residues long.

This clonotype occurred a few times. J is TRBJ2-3 and V is TRBV5-1; D not certain. This CDR3 is built from 13 residues. CDR1 and CDR2 from the germline V gene are SGHRS and YFSETQ. The ends were cut back, 2 bases at V and 6 bases at J, with 10 bases in the middle. This chain's CDR3 is CASSFYILDTQYF. In DNA, the CDR3 is TGCGCCAGCAGCTTTTATATTTTGGATACGCAGTATTTT.

This clonotype was detected a few times. The chain employs TRBV5-1 and TRBJ2-5; TRBD1 is a possible D gene (6 bases). Germline values: CDR1 SGHRS, CDR2 YFSETQ. Trimming cost V 4 bases and J 5 bases, with 15 bases left between them. The CDR3 contains 14 residues. The CDR3 loop reads CASSDPTGLETQYF. The CDR3 DNA follows: TGCGCCAGCAGCGACCCGACAGGCTTGGAGACCCAGTACTTC.

This clonotype was observed at least ten times. This chain connects TRBV6-5 to TRBJ2-1; perhaps TRBD1 as D (5 bases). This CDR3 region has 15 residues. Trimming removed 8 bases from V and 1 base from J, with 15 bases in between. Germline CDR1 is MNHEY and CDR2 is SVGAGI. The CDR3 protein is CASLKTAQSYNEQFF. DNA of the CDR3: TGTGCCAGCCTCAAGACAGCCCAGTCCTACAATGAGCAGTTCTTC.

At least ten counts were recorded for this clonotype. The CDR3 region is CSASQGAGANVLTF. CDR3 sequence (DNA): TGCAGTGCTAGTCAAGGAGCCGGGGCCAACGTCCTGACTTTC. This chain connects TRBV20-1 to TRBJ2-6; D gene uncertain. There are 14 residues in the CDR3. Trimming removed 3 bases at V and 4 bases at J, with 10 bases between. Germline CDR1 and CDR2: DFQATT and SNEGSKA (reference sequence).

This clonotype was counted many times. V gene TRBV27 combines with J gene TRBJ2-1; D call uncertain. CDR1 is MNHEY, CDR2 SMNVEV, per germline (reference sequence). V lost 7 bases, J lost 4 bases, and 8 bases lay in between. This CDR3 contains 12 residues. This chain's CDR3 is CASNRKYNEQFF. Written as DNA, the CDR3 is TGTGCCAGCAATCGTAAATACAATGAGCAGTTCTTC.

This clonotype has a count of ten or more. This chain connects TRBV7-2 to TRBJ2-1; D is perhaps TRBD1 (6 bases). The CDR3 loop spans 16 amino acids. Germline loops: CDR1 SGHTA, CDR2 FQGNSA. V gave up 2 bases and J gave up 0 bases, with 11 bases separating them. CDR3 DNA sequence: TGTGCCAGCAGCTTAACAGGGTATCTCTCCTACAATGAGCAGTTCTTC. This encodes CASSLTGYLSYNEQFF.

This clonotype came up many times. The J gene is TRBJ2-3, the V gene TRBV7-6; 7 nucleotides agree with TRBD2. CDR1 is SGHVS, CDR2 FNYEAQ, per germline. CDR3 size: 16 residues. V gave up 4 bases and J gave up 2 bases; unmatched junction bases: 9. The CDR3 loop is CASSSLGGSFTDTQYF. The DNA of the CDR3 is TGTGCCAGCAGCTCCCTCGGCGGGAGCTTCACAGATACGCAGTATTTT.

This clonotype was seen repeatedly, ten times or more. This chain uses TRBV28 with TRBJ2-7, with 13 bases aligning to TRBD2. The CDR3 extends over 15 amino acids. Germline V gene sequence: CDR1 MDHEN, CDR2 SYDVKM. V gave up 7 bases and J gave up 7 bases; unmatched junction bases: 10. Here the CDR3 reads CASTSRGLAGVEQYF. CDR3 DNA sequence: TGTGCCAGCACCTCCCGCGGACTAGCGGGAGTTGAGCAGTACTTC.

In its sample, this clonotype is medium-sized (0.01 to 0.1%). The chain recombines TRBV11-2 with TRBJ2-5, with D hard to call. Trimming took 6 bases from V and 5 from J, leaving 7 bases between them. Germline loops: CDR1 SGHAT, CDR2 FQNNGV. The CDR3 has 11 amino acids. CDR3 in amino acids: CASSSRETQYF. The CDR3 DNA reads TGTGCCAGCAGTTCGCGGGAGACCCAGTACTTC.

This clonotype was found many times. The chain has TRBV28 and TRBJ2-3; the match to TRBD2 covers 10 bases. Germline CDR1 and CDR2: MDHEN and SYDVKM. The trim removed 1 base at V and 5 bases at J, leaving 9 bases unmatched. CDR3 length equals 17 residues. The CDR3 region has the DNA TGTGCCAGCAGTTTATTGCCTAGCGGGAGATTAGGAGATACGCAGTATTTT. This codes for CASSLLPSGRLGDTQYF.

At least ten counts were recorded for this clonotype. This rearrangement joins TRBV5-5 to TRBJ2-1, with TRBD2 matching over 12 bases. There are 18 residues in the CDR3. From germline, CDR1 is SGHKS and CDR2 YYEKEE (reference sequence). J lost 4 bases, V lost 2 bases, and 10 bases had no gene match. The CDR3 is CASSFPPSGRAGYNEQFF. The CDR3 nucleotides read TGTGCCAGCAGCTTTCCTCCTAGCGGGAGGGCCGGATACAATGAGCAGTTCTTC.

Ten or more counts support this clonotype. This chain connects TRBV11-2 to TRBJ2-3, with D unclear. Germline loops: CDR1 SGHAT, CDR2 FQNNGV. This CDR3 is 11 amino acids long. V lost 6 bases to trimming and J lost 6 bases, with 7 bases between them. This CDR3 is CASSGGDTQYF. CDR3 DNA: TGTGCCAGCAGTGGTGGGGATACGCAGTATTTT.

This clonotype was recorded at least ten times. This chain uses TRBV7-2 with TRBJ2-7, with TRBD1 matching 10 bases. In germline, CDR1 is SGHTA, CDR2 FQGNSA. The CDR3 covers 14 residues. The trim removed 5 bases at V and 7 bases at J, leaving 8 bases unmatched. The CDR3 spells CASSRDRGSGEQYF. The CDR3 DNA follows: TGTGCCAGCAGCCGGGACAGGGGCTCGGGGGAGCAGTACTTC.